The present T cell receptor beta chain was sequenced within a study of blood T cell repertoires in COVID-19. Study background: Sources were T cells, B-cell-depleted T cells, or PBMCs; the material itself was cDNA or gDNA.

Original methodology: Nucleated cell number was recorded as an estimate derived from reference gene primer amplification. Libraries were prepared by immunoSEQ multiplex PCR; TCRdb keeps only in-frame clonotypes and omits some of them. V, J and clone size were drawn from that table, and D and trimming were deduced from the DNA. The table includes some 110,000 clones, about 91% detected once. This clone was found once. In germline, CDR1 is SQVTM, CDR2 ANQGSEA. V dropped 5 bases and J dropped 10; count of bases not matched to a gene: 8. The CDR3 extends over 12 amino acids. The TCR comes from a human donor in a cohort sampled during active COVID-19. Sequencing was performed on peripheral blood. V gene TRBV29-1 combines with J gene TRBJ2-1; TRBD2 matches at 7 bases. The CDR3 spells CSVSTSFNEQFF. The CDR3 DNA sequence: TGCAGCGTTTCGACTAGCTTCAACGAGCAGTTCTTC.